This T cell receptor (beta chain) comes out of a study of cytomegalovirus exposure and HLA in healthy donors. Overall study findings and caveats: The authors excluded some V segments, including TRBV6-2 and TRBV6-3, as indistinguishable. TCR beta V segments were, for the most part, productive about 87% or about 30% of the time in an earlier analysis. Reportedly, HLA-A and HLA-B alleles of most subjects were accurately predicted from TCR beta. Many donors shared some public TCRs, even though most TCR sequences were rare.

Primers for the PCR totalled 60 Vbeta and 13 Jbeta. Sequenced by immunoSEQ multiplex PCR; TCRdb stores in-frame clones only, minus some. Among a few hundred thousand clones listed, approximately 91% were seen once. A word on this clone: Its specificity is not known.

Germline V gene data show CDR1 as SGHDT and CDR2 as YYEEEE. The V end was cut by 0 bases, the J end by 0 bases, with 6 bases between. The CDR3 extends over 14 amino acids. The sequencing input was PBMCs. This clonotype was sampled from a girl aged 2-10 years in good health and CMV-seronegative. This rearrangement joins TRBV5-6 to TRBJ1-1; D unclear. The CDR3 region has the DNA TGTGCCAGCAGCTTGGGGGCTATGAACACTGAAGCTTTCTTT. Translating gives CASSLGAMNTEAFF.